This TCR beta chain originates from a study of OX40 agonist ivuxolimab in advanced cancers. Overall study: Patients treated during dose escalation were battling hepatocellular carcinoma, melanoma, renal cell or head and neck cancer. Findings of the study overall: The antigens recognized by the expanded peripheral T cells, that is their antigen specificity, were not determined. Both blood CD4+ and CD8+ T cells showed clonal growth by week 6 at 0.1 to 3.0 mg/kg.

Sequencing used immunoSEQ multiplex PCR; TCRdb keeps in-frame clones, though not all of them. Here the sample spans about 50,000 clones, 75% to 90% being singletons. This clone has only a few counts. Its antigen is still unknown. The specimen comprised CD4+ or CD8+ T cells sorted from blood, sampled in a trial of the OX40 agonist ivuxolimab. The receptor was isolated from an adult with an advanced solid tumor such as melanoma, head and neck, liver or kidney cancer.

The CDR3 protein is CASSLKSSRQFF. CDR3 nucleotides: TGTGCCAGCAGTTTAAAGTCGTCGAGGCAGTTCTTC. The chain couples TRBV28 to TRBJ2-1, with no clear D. CDR1 is MDHEN and CDR2 is SYDVKM in the germline V gene. The germline V and J ends were trimmed by 2 bases and 12 bases, with 11 bases remaining between them. The CDR3 extends over 12 amino acids.